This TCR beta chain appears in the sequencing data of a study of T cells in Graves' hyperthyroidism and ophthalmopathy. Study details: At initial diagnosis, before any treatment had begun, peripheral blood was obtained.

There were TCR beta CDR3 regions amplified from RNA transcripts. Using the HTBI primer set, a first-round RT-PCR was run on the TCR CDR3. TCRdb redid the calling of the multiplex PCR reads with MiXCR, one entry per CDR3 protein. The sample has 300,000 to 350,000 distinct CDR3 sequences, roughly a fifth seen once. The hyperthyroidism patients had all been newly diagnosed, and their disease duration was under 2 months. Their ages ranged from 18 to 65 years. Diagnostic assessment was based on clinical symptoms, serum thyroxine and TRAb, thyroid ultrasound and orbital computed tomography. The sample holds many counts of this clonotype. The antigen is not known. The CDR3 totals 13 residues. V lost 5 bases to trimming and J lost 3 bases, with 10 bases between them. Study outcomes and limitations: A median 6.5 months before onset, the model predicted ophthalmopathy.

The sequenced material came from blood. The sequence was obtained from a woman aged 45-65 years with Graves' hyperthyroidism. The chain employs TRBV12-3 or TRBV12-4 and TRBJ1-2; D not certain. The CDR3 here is CASSLDRYYGYTF. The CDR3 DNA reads TGTGCCAGCAGTCTAGACCGATACTATGGCTACACCTTC.